The TCR beta chain under discussion was sequenced for a study of patients and donors after allogeneic stem cell transplantation. TCRdb passed the RT-PCR reads through MiXCR, listing each CDR3 protein once. The table lists around 30,000 distinct CDR3 sequences, around 40% of them singletons, with approximately 82% in the top ten. The CDR3 covers 14 residues. The germline V and J ends were trimmed by 6 bases and 4 bases, with 15 bases remaining between them. The germline V gene encodes CDR1 KGHSH and CDR2 LQKENI. The chain couples TRBV18 to TRBJ1-1; D possibly corresponds to TRBD1 (6 bases). Sample: blood, either unsorted or a sorted T cell fraction (not recorded which). The sequence was collected from a human donor who was either an allogeneic HSCT recipient or a stem cell or donor lymphocyte infusion donor (not recorded which). It is not recorded whose cells these are; they may come from a transplant donor. The CDR3 DNA reads TGTGCCAGCTCCCGACAACAGGGTCTCACTGAAGCTTTCTTT. It is translated as CASSRQQGLTEAFF.